The subject of this entry is one TCR beta chain. The antigen is unknown. The data were taken from a study of T cell responses to AZD1222 COVID-19 vaccine. General study points: The donors showed a predominance of white British ancestry and of females, with possible underestimation of clonal diversity.

Germline CDR1 and CDR2: MGHRA and YSYEKL. V dropped 0 bases and J dropped 0 bases, with 8 bases sitting between them. There are 15 residues in the CDR3. Libraries were prepared by immunoSEQ multiplex PCR; TCRdb keeps only in-frame clonotypes and omits some of them. This sample has almost 50,000 clones, with more than 60% found just once. The source material was peripheral blood, sampled on day 0 of MenACWY control vaccination. The receptor was isolated from an adult in good health. The rearrangement uses TRBV4-1 and TRBJ1-2; D is uncertain. The CDR3, as DNA: TGCGCCAGCAGCCAAGATAGAGGCTCTAACTATGGCTACACCTTC. As protein: CASSQDRGSNYGYTF.